These 21 T cell receptor beta chains originate from one sample sequenced in a study of T cells in Graves' hyperthyroidism and ophthalmopathy. Amplification yielded TCR beta CDR3 regions, with RNA transcripts as the source. An initial round of RT-PCR targeting the TCR CDR3 relied on the HTBI primer set. TCRdb re-called the multiplex PCR reads with MiXCR, one entry per CDR3 protein. The sample yields around 560,000 distinct CDR3 sequences, approximately 15% seen once. The material sequenced was blood. These receptors all stem from a woman younger than 35 with Graves' hyperthyroidism.

This clonotype has a single count. A much larger clone lies one base from this, so it may be a read error. This sequence joins TRBV24-1 and TRBJ2-1, with a possible D match to TRBD1 (6 bases). The CDR3 has 15 amino acids. Per germline, CDR1 KGHDR and CDR2 SFDVKD. Trimming removed 9 bases from V and 8 bases from J, with 22 bases in between. CDR3: CATSDSTFKGDEQFF. DNA for the CDR3: TGTGCCACCTCGGACAGCACTTTCAAGGGGGATGAGCAGTTCTTC.

The CDR3 loop is CASSRQDRAHYEQYF. The CDR3 DNA sequence: TGTGCCAGCAGCCGACAGGACAGGGCCCACTACGAGCAGTACTTC. The rearrangement uses TRBV7-9 and TRBJ2-7, with TRBD1 identical over 8 bases. The CDR3 length is 15 residues. V shed 5 bases and J 3 bases; nucleotides not matched to a gene: 9. Germline V CDR1 and CDR2: SEHNR, FQNEAQ (reference sequence).

There are many counts of this clonotype. V and J are TRBV30 and TRBJ2-7, with D perhaps matching TRBD2 (6 bases). Per germline, CDR1 GTSNPN and CDR2 SVGIG (reference sequence). The CDR3 spans 12 residues. V lost 7 bases and J 3 bases, leaving 13 bases between the germline ends. The CDR3 protein is CASTGDLYEQYF. CDR3 in DNA: TGTGCCTCGACGGGGGACCTCTACGAGCAGTACTTC. Supplemented by reference TRBV30 and TRBJ2-7, the full variable domain reads SQTIHQWPATLVQPVGSPLSLECTVEGTSNPNLYWYRQAAGRGLQLLFYSVGIGQISSEVPQNLSASRPQDRQFILSSKKLLLSDSGFYLCASTGDLYEQYFGPGTRLTVT.

The chain links TRBV20-1 to TRBJ2-1; tentatively, D is TRBD2 (7 bases). Germline CDR1 and CDR2: DFQATT and SNEGSKA (reference sequence). Trimming removed 2 bases from V and 6 bases from J, with 14 bases in between. This CDR3 contains 14 residues. CDR3 residues: CSARMGRGFNEQFF. Written as DNA, the CDR3 is TGCAGTGCTAGAATGGGGAGGGGGTTCAATGAGCAGTTCTTC.

The V gene is TRBV7-9, the J gene TRBJ1-6, with a tentative D call TRBD1 (6 bases). Trimming removed 3 bases at V and 9 bases at J, with 15 bases between. The CDR3 has 15 residues. Germline lookup yields CDR1 SEHNR and CDR2 FQNEAQ (reference sequence). The CDR3 DNA is TGTGCCAGCAGCTTGGGGACAAGCTTGGCTTCACCCCTCCACTTT. As protein: CASSLGTSLASPLHF.

This chain uses TRBV5-1 with TRBJ1-2, with D unclear. The V and J ends lost 3 bases and 1 base respectively, with 7 bases between them. CDR1 and CDR2 from the germline V gene are SGHRS and YFSETQ. The CDR3 runs 13 residues. The CDR3 nucleotides read TGCGCCAGCAGCTCCGGGATTAACTATGGCTACACCTTC. Protein: CASSSGINYGYTF.

This clonotype occurred a few times. Being one base from a much bigger clone, this may be a read error. CDR3 in amino acids: CASSDLREETQYF. The CDR3 nucleotides read TGTGCCAGCAGTGATTTGCGCGAAGAGACCCAGTACTTC. The chain couples TRBV6-1 to TRBJ2-5; D is undetermined. Looked up from germline, CDR1 is MNHNS and CDR2 is SASEGT. V was shortened by 3 bases and J by 3 bases, with 8 bases between the two germline ends. This CDR3 comprises 13 residues.

The table lists this clonotype with many counts. This chain links TRBV7-9 with TRBJ2-3; the D gene is possibly TRBD2 (5 bases). The V gene's germline CDR1 is SEHNR and CDR2 FQNEAQ (reference sequence). The CDR3 extends over 17 amino acids. V dropped 3 bases and J dropped 2 bases, with 18 bases sitting between them. The CDR3 sequence: CASSFGRAFSLTDTQYF. The CDR3 DNA is TGTGCCAGCAGCTTTGGGCGGGCTTTTTCCCTCACAGATACGCAGTATTTT.

In this sample, this clonotype turned up a few times. This chain links TRBV11-1 with TRBJ2-1; possible D gene TRBD1, 6 bases. V was shortened by 2 bases and J by 2 bases, with 13 bases between the two germline ends. Germline-derived CDR1 and CDR2 are SGHAT and FQDESV (reference sequence). The CDR3 consists of 16 residues. In DNA, the CDR3 is TGTGCCAGCAGCTTAAGTATGGGGGCAGCCTACAATGAGCAGTTCTTC. Translation gives CASSLSMGAAYNEQFF.

This clonotype was recorded a few times. CDR3 nucleotides: TGTGCCTGGAGTGTGGGGACAGGGAACACTGAAGCTTTCTTT. Encoded protein: CAWSVGTGNTEAFF. The chain combines TRBV30 with TRBJ1-1; 8 positions match TRBD1. Germline trimming cut 0 bases from V and 1 base from J; bases unmatched to any gene: 1. CDR3 length: 14 amino acids. Per germline, CDR1 GTSNPN and CDR2 SVGIG (reference sequence).

At least ten counts were recorded for this clonotype. The V gene is TRBV7-3, the J gene TRBJ2-5; TRBD2 matches 10 bases. Germline lookup yields CDR1 SGHTA and CDR2 FQGTGA. Trimming removed 5 bases from V and 5 bases from J; junction bases left unmatched: 11. This CDR3 has 16 residues. CDR3 nucleotide sequence: TGTGCCAGCAGCCCGGATAGCGGGGGGCGAAGTGAGACCCAGTACTTC. Its protein product is CASSPDSGGRSETQYF.

This clonotype was detected many times. The chain has TRBV28 and TRBJ2-7; 12 bases fit TRBD2. The junction had 12 bases not matched to a gene; V was cut back by 8 bases and J by 7 bases. This CDR3 comprises 15 residues. CDR1 and CDR2 from the germline V gene are MDHEN and SYDVKM. In nucleotides, the CDR3 is TGTGCCAGCGGCCGGACTAGCGGGACCATAATAGAGCAGTACTTC. The encoded protein is CASGRTSGTIIEQYF. The full variable domain, in which reference TRBV28 and TRBJ2-7 provide the parts outside the CDR3, is DVKVTQSSRYLVKRTGEKVFLECVQDMDHENMFWYRQDPGLGLRLIYFSYDVKMKEKGDIPEGYSVSREKKERFSLILESASTNQTSMYLCASGRTSGTIIEQYFGPGTRLTVT.

The chain combines TRBV10-3 with TRBJ2-5, with 8 nucleotides matching TRBD1. V lost 3 bases and J lost 2; bases outside the gene matches: 5. The CDR3 is 15 residues long. Germline V gives CDR1 ENHRY, CDR2 SYGVKD. The CDR3 DNA follows: TGTGCCATCAGTGACGCAGGGGGCTTACAAGAGACCCAGTACTTC. Residues: CAISDAGGLQETQYF.

The table lists this clonotype with a few counts. V gene TRBV7-9 combines with J gene TRBJ1-2; TRBD1 is a possible D gene (6 bases). Trimming shortened V by 6 bases and J by 1 base, and 12 bases separated the two germline ends. CDR1 and CDR2 from the germline V gene are SEHNR and FQNEAQ (reference sequence). This CDR3 has 14 amino acids. CDR3 sequence: CASSPTGYNYGYTF. CDR3 DNA: TGTGCCAGCAGTCCGACAGGCTATAACTATGGCTACACCTTC.

This clonotype was counted at least ten times. The chain has TRBV3-1 and TRBJ1-2; D is ambiguous. The V gene's germline CDR1 is LGHDT and CDR2 YNNKEL (reference sequence). The CDR3 runs 13 residues. Trimming left V 1 base short and J 8 bases short, with 11 bases between. Here the CDR3 DNA reads TGTGCCAGCAGCCAAGGCGACGGGCGGGGCTACACCTTC. Amino acid sequence: CASSQGDGRGYTF.

The chain uses TRBV6-1 and TRBJ2-3; D ambiguous. This CDR3 is built from 14 residues. V lost 5 bases, J lost 2 bases, and 11 bases lay in between. Germline CDR1 and CDR2: MNHNS and SASEGT. The CDR3 nucleotides are TGTGCCAGCAGTTTCCCGGGCCCCACAGATACGCAGTATTTT. It encodes CASSFPGPTDTQYF.

This clonotype was counted a few times. The CDR3 protein is CASGPRQTGTPSGNTIYF. The CDR3 nucleotides are TGTGCTAGTGGTCCGCGACAGACAGGAACCCCCTCTGGAAACACCATATATTTT. V is TRBV12-5 and J is TRBJ1-3, with D tentatively TRBD1 (6 bases). CDR3 length: 18 residues. The V end lost 5 bases, the J end lost 0 bases, and 20 bases lay between the germline ends. Germline V gene lookup returns CDR1 LGHNT and CDR2 FRNRAP.

This clonotype was detected ten times or more. The chain is built from TRBV3-1 and TRBJ1-1; a possible D gene is TRBD1 (5 bases). The CDR3 runs 12 residues. V was shortened by 5 bases and J by 5 bases, with 9 bases between the two germline ends. The V gene's germline CDR1 is LGHDT and CDR2 YNNKEL (reference sequence). CDR3 residues: CASSGDGTEAFF. The CDR3 region has the DNA TGTGCCAGCAGCGGGGACGGGACTGAAGCTTTCTTT.

The V gene is TRBV12-3 or TRBV12-4, the J gene TRBJ2-7; D gene unclear. Deletions cut 6 bases from V and 4 bases from J, with 10 bases between. There are 12 residues in the CDR3. The CDR3: CASRSPLYEQYF. The CDR3 region has the DNA TGTGCCAGCAGGTCGCCCCTTTACGAGCAGTACTTC.

A note on this clonotype: This may be a read error, as it is one base from a much larger clone. V is TRBV12-3 or TRBV12-4 and J is TRBJ2-1; 14 bases match TRBD2. With V trimmed by 5 bases and J by 9 bases, 6 bases remained unmatched. The length of the CDR3 is 15 residues. The CDR3 bases are TGTGCCAGCAGTGAGACTAGCGGGGGGGTCGGTGAGCAGTTCTTC. This translates into CASSETSGGVGEQFF.

This clonotype was observed a few times. The rearrangement joins TRBV15 to TRBJ1-1, with a tentative D call TRBD1 (5 bases). Trimming pared 0 bases from V and 5 bases from J, leaving 13 bases between. The CDR3 consists of 15 residues. The V gene's germline CDR1 is LNHNV and CDR2 YYDKDF (reference sequence). In nucleotides, the CDR3 is TGTGCCACCAGCAGAGAGGATTCAAAGGGGACTGAAGCTTTCTTT. This translates into CATSREDSKGTEAFF.